The sequence of this T cell receptor (beta chain) was determined in a study of blood T cells in healthy people across ages. For the second PCR, which ran for 7 to 11 cycles, a sample-barcoded 5' primer and a J-beta primer mix were used. TCRdb re-analysed the 5' RACE reads in MiXCR, keeping a single row per CDR3 protein. The profile shows hundreds of thousands of distinct CDR3 sequences, 40% to 65% of them singletons. Concerning this clonotype itself: The antigen is not known.

Study-wide points: Age showed a roughly linear inverse relationship with TCR beta diversity per million T cells.

The germline V gene encodes CDR1 SGHTA and CDR2 FQGNSA. The CDR3 has 15 residues. Unmatched junction bases numbered 6, after V lost 3 bases and J lost 3 bases. Sequencing used blood. The chain combines TRBV7-2 with TRBJ2-5, with TRBD2 identical over 8 bases. The sequence was collected from an elderly woman in good health. In DNA, the CDR3 is TGTGCCAGCAGCTTCCAGAGGACTAGCAAAGAGACCCAGTACTTC. It specifies CASSFQRTSKETQYF.